These T cell receptor beta chains were read from a single sample in a study of Graves' ophthalmopathy and Graves' hyperthyroidism. TCRdb itself ran the multiplex PCR reads through MiXCR, one entry per CDR3 protein. The sample records about 48,000 distinct CDR3 sequences, over 40% being singletons. Sequencing was carried out using peripheral blood. Receptor source: an adult man with Graves' ophthalmopathy. Both conserved end residues are part of each CDR3. The D gene is left open where the match is weak. Size is stated for part of the rows, as once, few or many counts, or as a class when the clone is expanded.

d_call	v_call	j_call	clone_size	cdr3_aa	cdr3_nt
NA	TRBV5-8	TRBJ1-1	many	CASRPVVYTEAFF	TGTGCCAGCAGACCTGTAGTCTACACTGAAGCTTTCTTT
TRBD1	TRBV15	TRBJ2-7	NA	CATSRHDRDRGYYEQYF	TGTGCCACCAGCAGACACGACCGGGACAGGGGATACTACGAGCAGTACTTC
TRBD1	TRBV20-1	TRBJ1-2	few	CSARHTGGVYGYTF	TGCAGTGCTAGGCATACAGGGGGCGTATATGGCTACACCTTC
NA	TRBV6-6	TRBJ2-7	many	CASSYSIAGHEQYF	TGTGCCAGCAGTTACTCGATTGCGGGGCACGAGCAGTACTTC
NA	TRBV19	TRBJ1-1	NA	CASISYVGAMNIEAFF	TGCGCCAGTATCTCGTACGTGGGGGCTATGAACATTGAAGCTTTCTTT
TRBD2	TRBV2	TRBJ2-7	NA	CASRTYHSGRTSYEQYF	TGTGCCAGCAGGACGTACCATAGCGGGAGGACTTCCTACGAGCAGTACTTC
NA	TRBV5-1	TRBJ1-1	NA	CASSLDGSYEAFF	TGCGCCAGCAGCTTGGATGGCAGCTATGAAGCTTTCTTT
TRBD1	TRBV6-1	TRBJ1-3	many	CASTGTGISGNTIYF	TGTGCCAGCACCGGGACAGGGATTTCTGGAAACACCATATATTTT
NA	TRBV7-6	TRBJ2-5	many	CASSETGGWETQYF	TGTGCCAGCAGCGAGACGGGGGGCTGGGAGACCCAGTACTTC
TRBD1	TRBV19	TRBJ2-7	many	CASKDGDSSYEQYF	TGTGCCAGTAAAGACGGGGACAGCTCCTACGAGCAGTACTTC
NA	TRBV7-9	TRBJ1-1	NA	CASSPVGTTEAFF	TGTGCCAGCAGCCCGGTGGGGACCACTGAAGCTTTCTTT
NA	TRBV7-8	TRBJ1-1	many	CASSLLTGAEAFF	TGTGCCAGCAGCTTATTAACAGGAGCTGAAGCTTTCTTT
NA	TRBV20-1	TRBJ2-2	many	CSAPGRWAGELFF	TGCAGTGCTCCGGGACGGTGGGCCGGGGAGCTGTTTTTT
NA	TRBV7-2	TRBJ1-1	many	CASSTQRNTEAFF	TGTGCCAGCAGCACCCAGCGAAACACTGAAGCTTTCTTT
TRBD1	TRBV20-1	TRBJ2-5	NA	CSARDALGQRPAGETQYF	TGCAGTGCTAGAGATGCGCTGGGACAGCGACCGGCTGGGGAGACCCAGTACTTC
NA	TRBV6-1	TRBJ1-6	medium-sized	CASSEGGSPLHF	TGTGCCAGCAGTGAGGGTGGCTCACCCCTCCACTTT
NA	TRBV28	TRBJ2-3	NA	CASRHWREFPTDTQYF	TGTGCCAGCAGACACTGGAGAGAATTCCCCACAGATACGCAGTATTTT
TRBD1	TRBV20-1	TRBJ2-7	medium-sized	CSHEGQGTYEQYF	TGCAGTCACGAGGGACAGGGGACCTACGAGCAGTACTTC
NA	TRBV20-1	TRBJ2-7	NA	CSATSSPGRSYEQYF	TGCAGTGCTACTTCTTCACCGGGACGGTCCTACGAGCAGTACTTC